Listed here are 16 T cell receptor beta chains from one sample, sequenced in a study of OX40 agonist ivuxolimab in advanced cancers. Libraries were prepared by immunoSEQ multiplex PCR; TCRdb keeps only in-frame clonotypes and omits some of them. The data show more than 75,000 clones, about 80% seen once. Sequenced material: CD4+ or CD8+ T cells sorted from blood, taken in a trial of the OX40 agonist ivuxolimab. All receptors derive from an adult with an advanced solid tumor such as melanoma, head and neck, liver or kidney cancer.

V and J are TRBV19 and TRBJ2-2; D unresolved. The CDR3 loop spans 15 amino acids. The germline V and J ends were trimmed by 0 bases and 5 bases, with 10 bases remaining between them. Germline values: CDR1 LNHDA, CDR2 SQIVND (reference sequence). CDR3 protein: CASSIDHGPTGELFF. The CDR3 nucleotides read TGTGCCAGTAGTATAGATCACGGCCCAACCGGGGAGCTGTTTTTT.

This rearrangement joins TRBV9 to TRBJ2-3; 7 nucleotides match TRBD1. The trim removed 3 bases at V and 4 bases at J, leaving 5 bases unmatched. The germline V gene has CDR1 SGDLS and CDR2 YYNGEE. The CDR3 covers 14 residues. CDR3 nucleotide sequence: TGTGCCAGCAGCGACAGGGGAGTGCCAGATACGCAGTATTTT. Its protein product is CASSDRGVPDTQYF.

This sequence joins TRBV21-1 and TRBJ1-1; the table assigns TRBD1, which was not confirmed against the DNA. TRBV21-1 is a documented pseudogene. This CDR3 has 15 amino acids. CDR3 in amino acids: CASSKAVGANTEAFF. CDR3 nucleotides: TGTGCCAGCAGCAAAGCAGTGGGCGCGAACACTGAAGCTTTCTTT.

The V gene is TRBV7-8, the J gene TRBJ1-1; 7 bases fit TRBD1. V gave up 5 bases and J gave up 4 bases; unmatched junction bases: 7. Germline CDR1 SGHVS, CDR2 FQNEAQ. CDR3 size: 14 residues. The CDR3 loop reads CASSLPTGSTEAFF. CDR3 nucleotide sequence: TGTGCCAGCAGCCTGCCGACAGGGTCCACTGAAGCTTTCTTT.

For the CDR3, the DNA is TGTGCCAGCAGCTCTGCCGGTCTTAGCGGGAGCCGAACCGGGGAGCTGTTTTTT. As protein: CASSSAGLSGSRTGELFF. This rearrangement joins TRBV7-2 to TRBJ2-2; TRBD2 matches 9 bases. This CDR3 spans 18 amino acids. Unmatched junction bases numbered 14, after V lost 4 bases and J lost 5 bases. Per germline, CDR1 SGHTA and CDR2 FQGNSA.

The table lists this clone with many counts. This sequence joins TRBV7-8 and TRBJ1-2, with D unclear. The CDR3 contains 12 residues. Germline CDR1 is SGHVS and CDR2 is FQNEAQ. Trimming removed 4 bases from V and 7 bases from J, with 10 bases in between. Here the CDR3 DNA reads TGTGCCAGCAGCTCAGAGTGGGGTGGCTACACCTTC. Translated: CASSSEWGGYTF.

V is TRBV7-6 and J is TRBJ2-5; tentative D call: TRBD1 (5 bases). The CDR3 covers 12 residues. In germline, CDR1 is SGHVS, CDR2 FNYEAQ. V was cut by 5 bases and J by 5 bases, with 9 bases left in between. The CDR3 bases are TGTGCCAGCAGCCGGACAAGGGAGACCCAGTACTTC. Protein product: CASSRTRETQYF.

The chain uses TRBV19 and TRBJ2-7; a possible D gene is TRBD1 (5 bases). Germline CDR1 and CDR2: LNHDA and SQIVND (reference sequence). The germline V and J ends were trimmed by 3 bases and 2 bases, with 11 bases remaining between them. The CDR3 consists of 14 residues. CDR3 loop: CASSMGPVTYEQYF. The CDR3 region has the DNA TGTGCCAGTAGTATGGGGCCAGTGACCTACGAGCAGTACTTC.

The gene calls are TRBV5-6 and TRBJ1-2; D unresolved. Trimming stripped 6 bases from V and 5 bases from J, with 14 bases between. This CDR3 comprises 13 residues. Germline CDR1 SGHDT, CDR2 YYEEEE. As DNA, the CDR3 is TGTGCCAGCAACTACGAAGGATCTTATGGCTACACCTTC. This translates into CASNYEGSYGYTF.

This clone was found once. The chain has TRBV2 and TRBJ1-6, with 9 bases aligning to TRBD1. The trim removed 5 bases at V and 8 bases at J, leaving 4 bases unmatched. This CDR3 is 14 amino acids long. Germline V gene data show CDR1 as SNHLY and CDR2 as FYNNEI. The CDR3 coding sequence is TGTGCCAGCAGTTCCTGGACAGGGGATTCACCCCTCCACTTT. It encodes CASSSWTGDSPLHF.

The chain has TRBV6-1 and TRBJ2-7, with D tentatively TRBD1 (6 bases). Trimming removed 6 bases at V and 5 bases at J, with 14 bases between. The germline gives CDR1 MNHNS, CDR2 SASEGT. CDR3 size: 13 residues. DNA for the CDR3: TGTGCCAGCAGCCCCAGGGGTACCGACGAGCAGTACTTC. Translated: CASSPRGTDEQYF.

This clone was seen once. The J gene is TRBJ1-1, the V gene TRBV12-5; D perhaps matches TRBD1 (5 bases). V was pared by 4 bases and J by 6 bases, with 15 bases between. Germline-derived CDR1 and CDR2 are LGHNT and FRNRAP. The CDR3 consists of 14 residues. The CDR3 nucleotides are TGTGCTAGTGGTTCGGCCGGGGGAAGCGCTGAAGCTTTCTTT. Amino acid sequence: CASGSAGGSAEAFF. The full variable domain, with the rest looked up from reference TRBV12-5 and TRBJ1-1, is DARVTQTPRHKVTEMGQEVTMRCQPILGHNTVFWYRQTMMQGLELLAYFRNRAPLDDSGMPKDRFSAEMPDATLATLKIQPSEPRDSAVYFCASGSAGGSAEAFFGQGTRLTVV.

This sequence joins TRBV6-5 and TRBJ1-1, with D unresolved. The CDR3 has 14 amino acids. Germline V gene lookup returns CDR1 MNHEY and CDR2 SVGAGI. V was trimmed by 6 bases and J by 0 bases, leaving 11 bases between them. CDR3 sequence: CASSRALLNTEAFF. The CDR3 DNA is TGTGCCAGCAGCCGGGCCCTCCTGAACACTGAAGCTTTCTTT.

V gene TRBV5-1 combines with J gene TRBJ1-2; D remains unclear. CDR3 length: 12 residues. Germline loops: CDR1 SGHRS, CDR2 YFSETQ. The V end lost 0 bases, the J end lost 5 bases, and 5 bases lay between the germline ends. The CDR3 DNA follows: TGCGCCAGCAGCTTGGACAGTTATGGCTACACCTTC. Protein sequence: CASSLDSYGYTF.

J is TRBJ1-5 and V is TRBV12-5; D might be TRBD1 (5 bases). Germline CDR1 reads LGHNT; CDR2 reads FRNRAP. The CDR3 is 15 amino acids. V was pared by 7 bases and J by 6 bases, with 19 bases between. The CDR3 here is CASAPVQVELQPQHF. DNA of the CDR3: TGTGCTAGTGCCCCCGTACAGGTGGAGCTTCAGCCCCAGCATTTT.

Regarding this clone: This specimen includes other DNA sequences encoding the same CDR3. J is TRBJ1-2 and V is TRBV20-1; TRBD1 aligns across 7 bases. Germline lookup yields CDR1 DFQATT and CDR2 SNEGSKA (reference sequence). The J segment lost 4 bases and the V segment lost 6 bases, leaving 2 bases of the junction unmatched. This CDR3 has 11 amino acids. The CDR3 here is CSARDSYGYTF. DNA for the CDR3: TGCAGTGCCCGGGACAGCTATGGCTACACCTTC.